What follows is one T cell receptor beta chain and its context. The data are from a study of human T cells and chemical hapten exposure. Time point defined: patch test 1, 2 weeks after DPC sensitization. Treatment of the sample: therapeutic diphenylcyclopropenone sensitization with weekly scalp DPC. The CDR3 is 13 residues long. The V gene lost 2 bases and the J gene lost 4 bases, with 6 bases spanning the gap. Per the germline V gene, CDR1 is SNHLY and CDR2 is FYNNEI. TCRdb reprocessed the RACE reads with MiXCR, giving one entry per CDR3 protein. In the table there are 70,000 to 100,000 distinct CDR3 sequences, around 7% of which are singletons.

The sequence was obtained from a woman aged 30 to 39 with alopecia areata. Some clones in this sample may be carry-over from other donors' samples. The input for sequencing was whole blood, taken in connection with sensitization to the hapten diphenylcyclopropenone (DPC). This chain links TRBV2 with TRBJ1-5; D ambiguous. The CDR3: CASSELVNQPQHF. As DNA, the CDR3 is TGTGCCAGCAGTGAACTGGTGAATCAGCCCCAGCATTTT.